These 4 T cell receptor beta chains were all obtained from the same sample, sequenced in a study of cytomegalovirus exposure and HLA in healthy donors. The primer mix had 60 Vbeta and 13 Jbeta primers. TCRdb's copy holds only in-frame clones and misses some; the assay was immunoSEQ multiplex PCR. Among more than 95,000 clones listed, around 79% were seen once. Sequenced: PBMCs. Source of these receptors: a woman aged 40 to 55 in good health and CMV-seronegative.

This chain links TRBV27 with TRBJ1-2, with 7 bases aligning to TRBD1. Trimming took 2 bases from V and 4 from J; bases not matched to a gene: 7. CDR1 MNHEY and CDR2 SMNVEV come from the germline V gene (reference sequence). The CDR3 sequence is 15 residues long. CDR3 sequence (DNA): TGTGCCAGCAGTTTAAACCGGGACAGAGTCTATGGCTACACCTTC. Translated, it gives CASSLNRDRVYGYTF.

This clone has only one observation. The V call is TRBV7-2, the J call TRBJ2-7, with a tentative D call TRBD1 (6 bases). The V end was cut by 3 bases, the J end by 6 bases, with 12 bases between. Germline CDR1 and CDR2: SGHTA and FQGNSA. The CDR3 sequence is 13 residues long. The CDR3 DNA reads TGTGCCAGCAGCTTCCTACAGGGTTCCGAGCAGTACTTC. It is translated as CASSFLQGSEQYF.

The CDR3 nucleotides are TGTGCCAGCAGCTTAGGAGTACTGAACACTGAAGCTTTCTTT. Translation gives CASSLGVLNTEAFF. The rearrangement joins TRBV7-2 to TRBJ1-1, with no clear D. This CDR3 is built from 14 residues. Trimming left V 1 base short and J 0 bases short, with 6 bases between. CDR1 is SGHTA and CDR2 is FQGNSA in the germline V gene.

V gene TRBV5-4 combines with J gene TRBJ2-6, with TRBD2 as a possible D gene (5 bases). Trimming took off 5 bases at V and 7 bases at J, with 16 bases between the two ends. The CDR3 totals 15 residues. CDR1 and CDR2 (germline): SGHNT, YYREEE (reference sequence). The CDR3 DNA reads TGTGCCAGCAGTAGAGAGAGGGTGTTCGCCAACGTCCTGACTTTC. Translated: CASSRERVFANVLTF.